Listed below are T cell receptor beta chains from one sample, sequenced in a study of human T cells and chemical hapten exposure. Using its own MiXCR run on the RACE reads, TCRdb lists one record per CDR3 protein. The top ten clones hold approximately 1.7% of a sample with fewer than 70,000 distinct CDR3 sequences, around 6.6% of them seen once. The sample here was whole blood, taken in connection with sensitization to the hapten diphenylcyclopropenone (DPC). These receptors originate from a woman in her thirties with alopecia areata. Some clones in this sample may be carry-over from other donors' samples. CDR3s include the opening cysteine and the closing phenylalanine or tryptophan. The D gene is left open where the match is weak. Clone size is stated in some rows and not others, as once, few, many or a class when expanded.

size,V,D,J,CDR3,DNA
-,TRBV7-9,TRBD2,TRBJ2-7,CASRGGGRLEQYF,TGTGCCAGCCGGGGGGGAGGACGTCTAGAGCAGTACTTC
-,TRBV28,-,TRBJ2-2,CASSHSTSITGTTNTGELFF,TGTGCCAGCAGTCATTCAACGTCCATTACCGGGACAACGAACACCGGGGAGCTGTTTTTT
few,TRBV5-4,-,TRBJ2-1,CASSFSGATYNEQFF,TGTGCCAGCAGCTTTAGTGGGGCGACCTACAATGAGCAGTTCTTC
-,TRBV3-1,TRBD1,TRBJ2-5,CASSLNRGETQYF,TGTGCCAGCAGCCTTAACAGGGGAGAGACCCAGTACTTC
many,TRBV28,-,TRBJ1-4,CASSSTPQASTEKLFF,TGTGCCAGCAGTTCGACCCCCCAGGCCTCCACTGAAAAACTGTTTTTT
many,TRBV20-1,-,TRBJ1-2,CSASRTANYGYTF,TGCAGTGCTTCGCGGACAGCTAACTATGGCTACACCTTC
medium-sized,TRBV3-1,-,TRBJ2-3,CASRDRSPDTQYF,TGTGCCAGCAGGGATCGAAGTCCCGATACGCAGTATTTT
many,TRBV12-3/TRBV12-4,TRBD1,TRBJ2-2,CASSLDRRLESGELFF,TGTGCCAGCAGTTTGGACAGGCGGTTAGAGAGCGGGGAGCTGTTTTTT
-,TRBV12-3/TRBV12-4,-,TRBJ2-1,CASSFRLGLFNEQFF,TGTGCCAGCAGTTTTCGACTAGGGCTCTTCAATGAGCAGTTCTTC
many,TRBV5-1,TRBD2,TRBJ2-3,CASSPSGTTSTDTQYF,TGCGCCAGCAGCCCATCCGGGACTACTAGCACAGATACGCAGTATTTT
many,TRBV7-2,-,TRBJ2-2,CASSLVPTGELFF,TGTGCCAGCAGCTTAGTGCCGACCGGGGAGCTGTTTTTT
many,TRBV20-1,TRBD1,TRBJ1-1,CSALKTGDSNTEAFF,TGCAGTGCTCTGAAGACAGGGGACTCGAACACTGAAGCTTTCTTT
many,TRBV6-5,TRBD1,TRBJ1-4,CASSSGGADEKLFF,TGTGCCAGCTCCTCAGGGGGCGCGGATGAAAAACTGTTTTTT
many,TRBV5-1,-,TRBJ1-1,CASSFAENTEAFF,TGCGCCAGCAGCTTCGCCGAGAACACTGAAGCTTTCTTT
many,TRBV6-5,TRBD1,TRBJ2-1,CASSSPPRDRANNEQFF,TGTGCCAGCAGTTCACCCCCCAGGGACAGGGCAAACAATGAGCAGTTCTTC
many,TRBV2,-,TRBJ1-2,CASSEGQTNYGYTF,TGTGCCAGCAGTGAAGGCCAGACTAACTATGGCTACACCTTC
many,TRBV29-1,TRBD2,TRBJ2-3,CSVGRHGAGVTDTQYF,TGCAGCGTTGGAAGGCACGGAGCGGGGGTAACAGATACGCAGTATTTT
many,TRBV2,-,TRBJ1-1,CASSERRAEAFF,TGTGCCAGCAGTGAAAGGAGGGCTGAAGCTTTCTTT
many,TRBV6-1,-,TRBJ1-6,CASKGNSPLHF,TGTGCCAGCAAAGGAAATTCACCCCTCCACTTT
many,TRBV5-1,-,TRBJ2-6,CASSLEAGLGANVLTF,TGCGCCAGCAGCTTGGAGGCGGGGTTAGGGGCCAACGTCCTGACTTTC
many,TRBV6-5,-,TRBJ2-1,CASSRTGNSYNEQFF,TGTGCCAGCAGCCGAACAGGTAACTCCTACAATGAGCAGTTCTTC
many,TRBV7-2,-,TRBJ1-6,CASSLIARANSPLHF,TGTGCCAGCAGCTTAATCGCCAGGGCCAATTCACCCCTCCACTTT
many,TRBV20-1,TRBD1,TRBJ1-2,CSARRDRGARGYTF,TGCAGTGCTAGACGGGACAGGGGTGCAAGGGGCTACACCTTC
many,TRBV7-9,-,TRBJ1-1,CASSFKDKRNTEAFF,TGTGCCAGCAGCTTCAAAGACAAAAGGAACACTGAAGCTTTCTTT
many,TRBV12-3/TRBV12-4,-,TRBJ2-5,CASSPRARKTQYF,TGTGCCAGCAGTCCCCGGGCCAGGAAGACCCAGTACTTC
-,TRBV3-1,-,TRBJ2-7,CASSQDARTSDYEQYF,TGTGCCAGCAGCCAAGATGCTCGGACATCCGACTACGAGCAGTACTTC
-,TRBV2,-,TRBJ1-3,CASSENKFSGNTIYF,TGTGCCAGCAGTGAAAACAAGTTCTCTGGAAACACCATATATTTT
few,TRBV7-9,-,TRBJ2-6,CASSLVPEGANVLTF,TGTGCCAGCAGCTTAGTCCCGGAAGGGGCCAACGTCCTGACTTTC
few,TRBV3-1,TRBD1,TRBJ1-2,CASSQQPGQTNYGYTF,TGTGCCAGCAGCCAACAACCGGGACAGACGAACTATGGCTACACCTTC
many,TRBV7-2,-,TRBJ1-1,CASSLGGPEAFF,TGTGCCAGCAGCTTAGGGGGACCTGAAGCTTTCTTT
many,TRBV5-1,-,TRBJ1-1,CASSFGMNTEAFF,TGCGCCAGCAGCTTCGGTATGAACACTGAAGCTTTCTTT
few,TRBV18,-,TRBJ2-3,CASSPPANTDTQYF,TGTGCCAGCTCACCACCGGCTAACACAGATACGCAGTATTTT
many,TRBV27,-,TRBJ2-7,CASSIGGPREQYF,TGTGCCAGCAGCATCGGGGGGCCGCGGGAGCAGTACTTC
many,TRBV12-3/TRBV12-4,-,TRBJ2-7,CASSLGYEQYF,TGTGCCAGCAGTTTAGGGTACGAGCAGTACTTC
many,TRBV7-6,-,TRBJ2-4,CASSLNSGPNIQYF,TGTGCCAGCAGCTTAAATTCCGGTCCAAACATTCAGTACTTC
few,TRBV7-8,TRBD1,TRBJ1-6,CASTADRDRGNSPLHF,TGTGCCAGCACCGCAGATAGAGACAGGGGGAATTCACCCCTCCACTTT
-,TRBV5-1,-,TRBJ1-4,CASSLGTGRDEKLFF,TGCGCCAGCAGCTTGGGCACAGGAAGAGATGAAAAACTGTTTTTT
many,TRBV28,TRBD1,TRBJ1-4,CASSGDRVDEKLFF,TGTGCCAGCAGTGGGGACAGGGTAGATGAAAAACTGTTTTTT
few,TRBV7-9,-,TRBJ1-2,CASSLTGSLPTF,TGTGCCAGCAGCTTAACAGGCTCCCTCCCCACCTTC
-,TRBV7-9,TRBD1,TRBJ2-7,CASSTVRTGNSYEQYF,TGTGCCAGCAGCACAGTCCGGACAGGGAACTCCTACGAGCAGTACTTC
many,TRBV12-3/TRBV12-4,-,TRBJ1-2,CASSFGTGLRGYTF,TGTGCCAGCAGTTTCGGGACGGGACTTAGGGGCTACACCTTC
many,TRBV12-3/TRBV12-4,TRBD1,TRBJ2-1,CASSNFGTGGYYNEQFF,TGTGCCAGCAGCAACTTCGGGACAGGGGGCTATTACAATGAGCAGTTCTTC
many,TRBV2,TRBD1,TRBJ2-7,CASSPGQGFYEQYF,TGTGCCAGCAGTCCGGGACAGGGATTCTACGAGCAGTACTTC
few,TRBV4-2,-,TRBJ1-6,CASSQAGNNSPLHF,TGTGCCAGCAGCCAAGCCGGAAATAATTCACCCCTCCACTTT
many,TRBV7-3,-,TRBJ1-3,CASSLNPGGAGNTIYF,TGTGCCAGCAGCTTAAATCCCGGGGGGGCTGGAAACACCATATATTTT
many,TRBV13,-,TRBJ2-5,CASSLERGLWTTQYF,TGTGCCAGCAGCTTAGAACGGGGGCTTTGGACGACCCAGTACTTC
many,TRBV18,-,TRBJ2-7,CASSPSGVEQYF,TGTGCCAGCTCACCTTCCGGGGTCGAGCAGTACTTC
many,TRBV6-5,-,TRBJ2-5,CASSYESVQETQYF,TGTGCCAGCAGTTACGAGTCGGTCCAAGAGACCCAGTACTTC
many,TRBV14,-,TRBJ2-7,CASSQDGDNFHEQYF,TGTGCCAGCAGCCAAGACGGGGACAATTTTCACGAGCAGTACTTC
few,TRBV30,-,TRBJ1-6,CAWSVLTSTLHF,TGTGCCTGGAGTGTCCTTACTAGCACCCTCCACTTT
few,TRBV7-3,-,TRBJ1-1,CASSLSGGNTEAFF,TGTGCCAGCAGCTTAAGTGGGGGGAACACTGAAGCTTTCTTT
-,TRBV12-3/TRBV12-4,-,TRBJ1-2,CASSLGGSRSYTF,TGTGCCAGCAGTTTAGGGGGAAGTCGGAGCTACACCTTC
many,TRBV5-1,-,TRBJ1-1,CASSPYPTENTEAFF,TGCGCCAGCAGCCCTTACCCGACAGAGAACACTGAAGCTTTCTTT
many,TRBV20-1,-,TRBJ2-4,CSAVPGEISKNIQYF,TGCAGTGCAGTCCCAGGGGAGATATCCAAAAACATTCAGTACTTC
many,TRBV12-3/TRBV12-4,-,TRBJ2-5,CASAANTETQYF,TGTGCCAGCGCCGCGAATACCGAGACCCAGTACTTC
many,TRBV4-1,TRBD1,TRBJ1-2,CASSQGGQGLYGYTF,TGCGCCAGCAGCCAAGGGGGACAGGGCCTCTATGGCTACACCTTC
many,TRBV3-1,-,TRBJ2-3,CASSHSERGDTQYF,TGTGCCAGCAGCCATAGCGAGAGGGGAGATACGCAGTATTTT
many,TRBV2,TRBD1,TRBJ1-5,CASRLTGGNQPQHF,TGTGCCAGCAGATTAACAGGGGGCAATCAGCCCCAGCATTTT